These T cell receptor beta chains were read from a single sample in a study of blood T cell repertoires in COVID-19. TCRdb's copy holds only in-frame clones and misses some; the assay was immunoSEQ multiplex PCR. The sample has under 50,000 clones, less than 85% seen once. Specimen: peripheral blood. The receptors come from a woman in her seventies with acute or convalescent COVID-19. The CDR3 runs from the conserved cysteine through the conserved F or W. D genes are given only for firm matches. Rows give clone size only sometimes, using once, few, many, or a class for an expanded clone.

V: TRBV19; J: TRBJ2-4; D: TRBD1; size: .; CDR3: CASSMGDRGADIQYF; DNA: TGTGCCAGTAGTATGGGGGACAGGGGCGCAGACATTCAGTACTTC
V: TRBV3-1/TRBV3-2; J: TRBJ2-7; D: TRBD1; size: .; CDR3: CASSLSGTGLWEQYF; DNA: TGTGCCAGCAGCCTCTCCGGGACAGGGCTGTGGGAGCAGTACTTC
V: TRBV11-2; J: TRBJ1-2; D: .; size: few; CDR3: CASSPSRLSVTF; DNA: TGTGCCAGCAGCCCATCGAGATTATCGGTCACCTTC
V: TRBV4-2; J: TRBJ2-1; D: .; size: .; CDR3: CASSQPSGLIDEQFF; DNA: TGTGCCAGCAGCCAGCCCTCCGGACTGATTGATGAGCAGTTCTTC
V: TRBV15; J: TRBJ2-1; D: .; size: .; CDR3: CATSKDGGNNEQFF; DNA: TGTGCCACCAGCAAGGACGGAGGGAACAATGAGCAGTTCTTC
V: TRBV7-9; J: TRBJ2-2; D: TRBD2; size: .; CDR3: CASSSLGDSGTNTGELFF; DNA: TGTGCCAGCAGCTCCCTGGGGGATAGCGGGACGAACACCGGGGAGCTGTTTTTT
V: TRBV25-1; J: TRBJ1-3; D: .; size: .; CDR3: CASSASQGSDRNTIYF; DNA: TGTGCCAGCAGTGCGTCCCAGGGTTCGGATCGAAACACCATATATTTT
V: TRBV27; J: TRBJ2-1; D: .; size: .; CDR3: CASKGWGNRDNEQFF; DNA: TGTGCCAGCAAGGGCTGGGGCAACAGGGACAATGAGCAGTTCTTC
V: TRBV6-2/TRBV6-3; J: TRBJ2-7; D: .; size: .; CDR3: CASSYDFREQYF; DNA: TGTGCCAGCAGTTACGACTTCCGAGAGCAGTACTTC
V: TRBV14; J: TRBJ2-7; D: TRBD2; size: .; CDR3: CASSQGLAGGLYEQYF; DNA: TGTGCCAGCAGCCAAGGGCTGGCGGGAGGACTGTACGAGCAGTACTTC
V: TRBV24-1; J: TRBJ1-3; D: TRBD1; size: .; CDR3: CATSAQGASGNTIYF; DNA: TGTGCCACCAGTGCACAGGGGGCTTCCGGAAACACCATATATTTT
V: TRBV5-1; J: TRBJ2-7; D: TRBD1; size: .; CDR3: CASSYSRGPYEQYF; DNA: TGCGCCAGCAGCTACTCCAGGGGGCCGTACGAGCAGTACTTC
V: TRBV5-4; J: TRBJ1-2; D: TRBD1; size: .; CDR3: CASRGGQENYGYTF; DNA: TGTGCCAGCAGGGGGGGACAGGAGAACTATGGCTACACCTTC
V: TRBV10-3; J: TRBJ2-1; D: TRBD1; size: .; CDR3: CAITPDRGNEQFF; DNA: TGTGCCATCACTCCGGACAGGGGAAATGAGCAGTTCTTC
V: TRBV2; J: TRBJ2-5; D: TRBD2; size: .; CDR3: CASIRERASGKETQYF; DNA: TGTGCCAGTATCAGGGAGCGGGCTAGCGGGAAGGAGACCCAGTACTTC
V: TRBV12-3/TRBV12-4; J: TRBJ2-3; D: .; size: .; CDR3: CASSLRDTQYF; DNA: TGTGCCAGCAGTTTACGAGATACGCAGTATTTT
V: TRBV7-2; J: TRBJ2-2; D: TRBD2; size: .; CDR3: CASTGGGQVTGELFF; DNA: TGTGCCAGCACCGGGGGGGGGCAGGTCACCGGGGAGCTGTTTTTT
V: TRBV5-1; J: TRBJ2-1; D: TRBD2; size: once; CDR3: CASRPSSGSSYNEQFF; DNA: TGCGCCAGCAGACCGAGTAGCGGGAGCTCCTACAATGAGCAGTTCTTC
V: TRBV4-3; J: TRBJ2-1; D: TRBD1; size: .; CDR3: CASSQFQTGNEQFF; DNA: TGCGCCAGCAGCCAGTTCCAGACAGGGAATGAGCAGTTCTTC
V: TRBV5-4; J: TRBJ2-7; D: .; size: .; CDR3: CASSLEQGPTTYEQYF; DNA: TGTGCCAGCAGCTTGGAACAGGGACCTACTACCTACGAGCAGTACTTC
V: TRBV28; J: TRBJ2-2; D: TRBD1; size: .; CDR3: CASSLWRDGDRGPTGELFF; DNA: TGTGCCAGCAGTTTATGGCGGGATGGGGACAGGGGGCCCACCGGGGAGCTGTTTTTT
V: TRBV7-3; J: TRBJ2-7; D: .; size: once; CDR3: CASSAYTGYEQYF; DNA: TGTGCCAGCAGCGCCTATACAGGCTACGAGCAGTACTTC
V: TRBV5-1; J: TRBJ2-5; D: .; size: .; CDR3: CASSLAGQSGETQYF; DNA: TGCGCCAGCAGCTTGGCCGGGCAGTCGGGGGAGACCCAGTACTTC
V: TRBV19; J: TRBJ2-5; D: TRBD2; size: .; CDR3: CASSIASGSNQETQYF; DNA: TGTGCCAGTAGTATCGCTAGCGGGAGTAACCAAGAGACCCAGTACTTC
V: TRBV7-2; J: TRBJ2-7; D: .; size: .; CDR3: CASSLAVGSYEQYF; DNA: TGTGCCAGCAGCCTGGCGGTCGGGAGCTACGAGCAGTACTTC
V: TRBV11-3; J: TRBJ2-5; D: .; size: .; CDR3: CASSRRQLQETQYF; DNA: TGTGCCAGCAGCCGGAGACAGCTACAAGAGACCCAGTACTTC
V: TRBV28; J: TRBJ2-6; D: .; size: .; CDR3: CASGLYSGSGANVLTF; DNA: TGTGCCAGCGGCCTGTACAGTGGCTCTGGGGCCAACGTCCTGACTTTC
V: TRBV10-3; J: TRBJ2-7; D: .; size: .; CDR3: CAIKAGPGGEQYF; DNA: TGTGCCATCAAGGCCGGGCCTGGAGGCGAGCAGTACTTC
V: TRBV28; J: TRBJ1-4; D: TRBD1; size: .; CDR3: CASTRDRGNEKLFF; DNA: TGTGCCAGCACCAGGGACAGGGGTAATGAAAAACTGTTTTTT
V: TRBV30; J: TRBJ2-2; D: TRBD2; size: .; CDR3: CAWSIAGGQIGELFF; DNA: TGTGCCTGGAGTATTGCGGGAGGGCAGATCGGGGAGCTGTTTTTT
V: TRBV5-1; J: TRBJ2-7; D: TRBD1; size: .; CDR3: CASSYGQGAREQYF; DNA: TGCGCCAGCAGCTACGGACAGGGGGCGAGGGAGCAGTACTTC
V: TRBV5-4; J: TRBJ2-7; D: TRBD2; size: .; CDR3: CASSLTGTSGYEQYF; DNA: TGTGCCAGCAGCTTAACCGGGACTAGCGGATACGAGCAGTACTTC
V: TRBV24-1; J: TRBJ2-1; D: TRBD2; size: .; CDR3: CATSVPRGGASGYNEQFF; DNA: TGTGCCACCAGTGTCCCCCGCGGTGGAGCTAGCGGCTACAATGAGCAGTTCTTC
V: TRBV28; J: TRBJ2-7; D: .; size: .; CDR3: CASSPTGIRGSEQYF; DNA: TGTGCCAGCAGTCCGACAGGGATTCGGGGGAGTGAGCAGTACTTC
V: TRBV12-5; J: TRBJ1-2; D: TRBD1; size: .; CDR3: CASGLVAGGVVGYTF; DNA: TGTGCTAGTGGTTTGGTAGCAGGGGGCGTTGTTGGCTACACCTTC
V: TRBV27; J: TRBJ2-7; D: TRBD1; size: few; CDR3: CASSLGGQGLYEQYF; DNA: TGTGCCAGCAGTTTAGGAGGACAGGGGCTTTACGAGCAGTACTTC
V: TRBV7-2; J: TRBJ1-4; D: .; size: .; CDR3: CASSFGDSKLFF; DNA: TGTGCCAGCAGCTTCGGAGACAGCAAACTGTTTTTT
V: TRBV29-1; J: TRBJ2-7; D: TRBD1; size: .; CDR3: CSGTAGQAYEQYF; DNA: TGCAGCGGGACCGCCGGACAGGCCTACGAGCAGTACTTC
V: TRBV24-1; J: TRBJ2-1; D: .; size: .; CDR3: CATSDNRVPYNEQFF; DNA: TGTGCCACCAGTGACAACAGGGTACCCTACAATGAGCAGTTCTTC
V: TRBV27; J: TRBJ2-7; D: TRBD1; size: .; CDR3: CASSFGTGGSVTYEQYF; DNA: TGTGCCAGCAGTTTTGGGACAGGGGGCTCCGTAACCTACGAGCAGTACTTC
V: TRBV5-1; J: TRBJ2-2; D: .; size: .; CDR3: CASSRDTNTGELFF; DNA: TGCGCCAGCAGCCGGGACACCAACACCGGGGAGCTGTTTTTT
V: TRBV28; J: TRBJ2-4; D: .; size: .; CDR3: CASRAGTKNIQYF; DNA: TGTGCCAGCAGAGCCGGGACTAAAAACATTCAGTACTTC
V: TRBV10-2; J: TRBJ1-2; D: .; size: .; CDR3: CASSGGRAEHGYTF; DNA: TGCGCCAGCAGTGGGGGGCGGGCGGAACATGGCTACACCTTC
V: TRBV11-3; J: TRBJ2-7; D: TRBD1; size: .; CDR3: CASAGTGFAEQYF; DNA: TGTGCCAGCGCCGGGACAGGTTTTGCCGAGCAGTACTTC
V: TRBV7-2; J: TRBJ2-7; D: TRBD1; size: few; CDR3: CASSLGQYEQYF; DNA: TGTGCCAGCAGCTTGGGACAGTACGAGCAGTACTTC
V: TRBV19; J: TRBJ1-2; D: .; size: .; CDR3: CASRTGTYGYTF; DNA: TGTGCCAGTAGAACAGGGACCTATGGCTACACCTTC
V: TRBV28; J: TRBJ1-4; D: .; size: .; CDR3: CASRLLNEKLFF; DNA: TGTGCCAGCAGGCTCCTAAATGAAAAACTGTTTTTT
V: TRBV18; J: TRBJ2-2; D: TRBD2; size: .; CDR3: CASSPQREDGGELFF; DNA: TGTGCCAGCTCACCACAGCGGGAGGACGGCGGGGAGCTGTTTTTT
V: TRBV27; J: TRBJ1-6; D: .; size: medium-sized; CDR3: CASSTPGGYNSPLHF; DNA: TGTGCCAGCAGTACGCCGGGGGGTTACAATTCACCCCTCCACTTT
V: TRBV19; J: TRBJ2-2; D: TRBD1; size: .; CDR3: CASSAPPGTGSNTGELFF; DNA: TGTGCCAGTAGTGCCCCCCCCGGGACAGGGTCGAACACCGGGGAGCTGTTTTTT